This TCR beta chain stems from a study of human T cells and chemical hapten exposure. Across the study: Subjects had 2% DPC placed on 2 cm by 2 cm of upper inner arm skin for sensitization. 0.01% DPC was applied to the upper back in patch tests, which were read at 6 days. General study findings and limits: Alopecia in the donors means their immune response may deviate from healthy people's.

Regarding this clonotype: Antigen: not known.

Indicated time point: patch test 1, 2 weeks after DPC sensitization. The treatment here: therapeutic diphenylcyclopropenone sensitization with weekly scalp DPC. TCRdb reprocessed the RACE reads with MiXCR, giving one entry per CDR3 protein. The sample lists some 80,000 distinct CDR3 sequences; around a tenth were seen once. Between the trimmed V and J ends, which lost 5 bases and 0 bases, there was a span of 11 bases. The CDR3 is made up of 15 amino acids. The germline gives CDR1 SNHLY, CDR2 FYNNEI. The chain has TRBV2 and TRBJ1-5; D possibly corresponds to TRBD1 (6 bases). Sequencing was performed on whole blood, taken in connection with sensitization to the hapten diphenylcyclopropenone (DPC). This sequence originates from a woman aged 45 to 65 with alopecia areata. Some clones in this sample may be carry-over from other donors' samples. In DNA, the CDR3 is TGTGCCAGCAGTATCCACAGGGATAGCAATCAGCCCCAGCATTTT. Residues: CASSIHRDSNQPQHF.